These 7 T cell receptor beta chains were sequenced from one sample in a study of early T cells in non-severe SARS-CoV-2 infection. TCRdb redid the calling of the 5' RACE reads with MiXCR, one entry per CDR3 protein. Counted here are tens of thousands of distinct CDR3 sequences, 8% to 13% occurring once; the ten biggest clones make up less than 15%. The source material was whole blood. The origin of the receptors is an adult who was a healthcare worker with PCR-confirmed SARS-CoV-2 infection or an uninfected control (not recorded which).

The rearrangement joins TRBV6-5 to TRBJ1-2, with D perhaps matching TRBD1 (5 bases). This CDR3 is 15 amino acids long. V was trimmed by 2 bases and J by 4 bases, leaving 14 bases between them. The germline V gene encodes CDR1 MNHEY and CDR2 SVGAGI. DNA for the CDR3: TGTGCCAGCAGTTACCAATGGGGCGGGGGCTATGGCTACACCTTC. Translated, it gives CASSYQWGGGYGYTF.

This clonotype was counted a single time. CDR3 DNA: TGTGCCATCAGTGATTCCCGGGGAACCTACAATGAGCAGTTCTTC. This sequence encodes CAISDSRGTYNEQFF. The chain combines TRBV10-3 with TRBJ2-1; the D gene is possibly TRBD2 (5 bases). The CDR3 totals 15 residues. CDR1 is ENHRY, CDR2 SYGVKD, per germline. V was clipped by 3 bases and J by 2 bases, with 11 bases between them.

This clonotype was detected many times. The chain employs TRBV29-1 and TRBJ2-5; unclear D gene. Germline-derived CDR1 and CDR2 are SQVTM and ANQGSEA. V lost 2 bases, J lost 5 bases, and 9 bases lay in between. This CDR3 is 12 amino acids long. The CDR3 region is CSVEFRVETQYF. The CDR3 bases are TGCAGCGTTGAATTTAGGGTGGAGACCCAGTACTTC.

In this sample, this clonotype turned up many times. The rearrangement links TRBV11-2 to TRBJ2-1, with 7 bases fitting TRBD2. Germline V gene sequence: CDR1 SGHAT, CDR2 FQNNGV. The length of the CDR3 is 14 residues. Trimming at V came to 2 bases and at J to 4 bases, leaving 2 bases not matched to a gene. CDR3 sequence: CASSLRREYNEQFF. CDR3 DNA: TGTGCCAGCAGCTTACGGCGGGAGTACAATGAGCAGTTCTTC.

The rearrangement joins TRBV7-6 to TRBJ1-6; D gene ambiguous. The CDR3 is 14 amino acids. The V gene's germline CDR1 is SGHVS and CDR2 FNYEAQ. Trimming pared 3 bases from V and 5 bases from J, leaving 8 bases between. The CDR3 here is CASSLDGDNSPLHF. CDR3 sequence (DNA): TGTGCCAGCAGCTTGGACGGGGATAATTCACCCCTCCACTTT.

The chain has TRBV20-1 and TRBJ1-2; 9 bases line up with TRBD1. V was clipped by 0 bases and J by 2 bases; unmatched bases: 16. CDR3 size: 19 residues. Germline CDR1 DFQATT, CDR2 SNEGSKA (reference sequence). In nucleotides, the CDR3 is TGCAGTGCTAGAGATCAAAAGACCAGGGACAGGGCCGGAAACTATGGCTACACCTTC. It specifies CSARDQKTRDRAGNYGYTF.

This clonotype was counted between two and nine times. The V call is TRBV11-2, the J call TRBJ2-3; D is possibly TRBD2 (6 bases). From germline, CDR1 is SGHAT and CDR2 FQNNGV. The CDR3 sequence is 11 residues long. Trimming removed 8 bases from V and 7 bases from J, with 10 bases in between. The DNA for the CDR3 is TGTGCCAGCGCCGCGGGGTATACGCAGTATTTT. It specifies CASAAGYTQYF. Looking up the rest from reference TRBV11-2 and TRBJ2-3 gives the full variable domain: EAGVAQSPRYKIIEKRQSVAFWCNPISGHATLYWYQQILGQGPKLLIQFQNNGVVDDSQLPKDRFSAERLKGVDSTLKIQPAKLEDSAVYLCASAAGYTQYFGPGTRLTVL.